The present T cell receptor (beta chain) was sequenced within a study of blood T cells in healthy people across ages. Whole-study results and caveats: More naive CD4+ cells and higher diversity were found in long-lived than in aged donors.

Healthy Caucasian individuals from Russia aged 6 to 90 were enrolled as donors. Per germline, CDR1 MNHNS and CDR2 SASEGT. With V trimmed by 5 bases and J by 0 bases, 12 bases remained unmatched. The CDR3 extends over 17 amino acids. Comments on this clonotype: Its antigen is still unknown.

With a J-beta primer mix and a sample-barcoded 5' primer, a second PCR ran about 7 to 11 cycles. TCRdb re-derived calls from the 5' RACE reads in MiXCR, one entry per CDR3 protein. The sample comprises 950,000 to 1,200,000 distinct CDR3 sequences, more than 30% of which are singletons, and around 13% rests with the top ten. This clonotype was obtained from a man aged 18 to 29 in good health. The chain carries TRBV6-1 and TRBJ2-7, with 8 bases identical to TRBD1. Sequencing was performed on blood. The CDR3 DNA reads TGTGCCAGCAGTCGAAACTCAGGGGGCGTTAGCTCCTACGAGCAGTACTTC. The encoded protein is CASSRNSGGVSSYEQYF.